This T cell receptor (beta chain) was profiled in a study of T cells in Graves' hyperthyroidism and ophthalmopathy. Whole-study findings and limits: From stable hyperthyroidism, ophthalmopathy was separated by a 13 V-J model. Most clonotypes that expanded in the thyroid above 0.001 also showed up in blood.

This clonotype was counted between two and nine times. Antigen unknown. RNA transcripts provided the source from which TCR beta CDR3 regions were amplified. The HTBI primer set served for first-round RT-PCR of the TCR CDR3. MiXCR, applied by TCRdb to the multiplex PCR reads, yields one record per CDR3 protein. Found here are about 600,000 distinct CDR3 sequences, about 14% of them singletons; the top ten hold about 7%. PBMCs were derived from around 10 ml fresh peripheral blood. The V end lost 0 bases, the J end lost 1 base, and 11 bases lay between the germline ends. The CDR3 sequence is 16 residues long. Germline values: CDR1 KGHDR, CDR2 SFDVKD.

The clonotype was recovered from a woman between 18 and 30 years old with Graves' ophthalmopathy. V gene TRBV24-1 combines with J gene TRBJ2-5, with D possibly matching TRBD1 (5 bases). Sequencing input: blood. The CDR3 DNA follows: TGTGCCACCAGTGATTTGCCCCGCACAGGCCAAGAGACCCAGTACTTC. Amino acid sequence: CATSDLPRTGQETQYF.